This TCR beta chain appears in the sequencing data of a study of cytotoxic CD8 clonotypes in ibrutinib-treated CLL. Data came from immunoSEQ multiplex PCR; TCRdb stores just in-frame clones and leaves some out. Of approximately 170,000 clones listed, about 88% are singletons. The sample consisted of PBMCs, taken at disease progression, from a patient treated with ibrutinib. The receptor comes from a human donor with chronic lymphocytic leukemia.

CDR3 in amino acids: CASSRSGIYEQYF. The DNA of the CDR3 is TGTGCCAGCAGCCGATCCGGGATCTACGAGCAGTACTTC. The V and J genes are TRBV11-3 and TRBJ2-7, with D possibly being TRBD2 (5 bases). Germline CDR1 and CDR2: SGHNT and YENEEA. Deletions cut 5 bases from V and 3 bases from J, with 11 bases between. The CDR3 totals 13 residues.